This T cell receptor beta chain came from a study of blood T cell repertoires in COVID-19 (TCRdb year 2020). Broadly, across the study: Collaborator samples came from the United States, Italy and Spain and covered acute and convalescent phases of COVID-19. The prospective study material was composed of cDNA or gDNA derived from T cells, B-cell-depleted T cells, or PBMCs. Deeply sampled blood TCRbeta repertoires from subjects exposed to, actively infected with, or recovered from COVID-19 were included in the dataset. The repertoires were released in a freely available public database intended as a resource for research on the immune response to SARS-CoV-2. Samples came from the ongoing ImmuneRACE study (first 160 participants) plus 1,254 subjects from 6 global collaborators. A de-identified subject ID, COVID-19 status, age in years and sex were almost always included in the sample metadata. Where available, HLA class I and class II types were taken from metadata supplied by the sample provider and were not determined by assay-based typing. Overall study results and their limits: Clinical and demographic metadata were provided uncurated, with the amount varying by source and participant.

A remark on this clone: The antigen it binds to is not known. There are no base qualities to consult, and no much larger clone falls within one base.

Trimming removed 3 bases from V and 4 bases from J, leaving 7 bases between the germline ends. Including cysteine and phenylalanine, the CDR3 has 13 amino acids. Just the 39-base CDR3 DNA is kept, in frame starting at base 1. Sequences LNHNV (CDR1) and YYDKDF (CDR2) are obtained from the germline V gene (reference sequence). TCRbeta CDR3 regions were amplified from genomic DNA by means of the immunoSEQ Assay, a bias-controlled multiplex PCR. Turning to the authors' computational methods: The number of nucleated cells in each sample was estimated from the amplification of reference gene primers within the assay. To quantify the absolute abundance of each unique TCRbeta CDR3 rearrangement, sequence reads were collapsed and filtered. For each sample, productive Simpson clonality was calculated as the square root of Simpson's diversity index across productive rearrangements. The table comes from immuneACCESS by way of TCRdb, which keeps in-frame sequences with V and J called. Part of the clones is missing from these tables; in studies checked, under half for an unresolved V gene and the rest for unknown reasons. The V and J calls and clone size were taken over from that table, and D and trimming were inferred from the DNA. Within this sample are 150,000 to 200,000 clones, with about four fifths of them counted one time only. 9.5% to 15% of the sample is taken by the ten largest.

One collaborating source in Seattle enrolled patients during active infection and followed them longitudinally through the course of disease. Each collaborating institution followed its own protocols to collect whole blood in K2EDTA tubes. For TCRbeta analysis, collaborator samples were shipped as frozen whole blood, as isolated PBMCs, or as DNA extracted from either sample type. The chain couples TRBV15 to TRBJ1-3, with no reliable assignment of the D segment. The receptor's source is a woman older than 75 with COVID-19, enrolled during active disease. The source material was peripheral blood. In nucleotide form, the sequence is TGTGCCACCAGCAGTCTCCAGGGAAACACCATATATTTT. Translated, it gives CATSSLQGNTIYF.